The TCR beta chain under discussion was sequenced for a study of cytotoxic CD8 clonotypes in ibrutinib-treated CLL. General observations from the study: Sustained-remission and progressing patients had unequal sampling times.

In the case of this clone: Its target is unknown. This CDR3 is also generated by other DNA sequences in the sample.

There are 14 residues in the CDR3. Germline V lookup: CDR1 SGHRS, CDR2 YFSETQ. The V segment lost 0 bases and the J segment 4 bases; nucleotides outside the gene matches: 0. Method: immunoSEQ multiplex PCR; TCRdb's copy keeps in-frame clones and lacks some. The sample lists over 110,000 clones, 75% to 95% occurring once. This TCR derives from a human donor with chronic lymphocytic leukemia. The material was PBMCs, obtained after 12 months of ibrutinib treatment. This chain connects TRBV5-1 to TRBJ2-3, with 9 bases that match TRBD1. The CDR3 DNA reads TGCGCCAGCAGCTTGGGACAGGGGGCAGATACGCAGTATTTT. It yields the protein CASSLGQGADTQYF.